This record looks at one TCR beta chain sequence and its context. As yet, its antigen is unknown. These data originate in a study of cytomegalovirus exposure and HLA in healthy donors. General study results and limits: The study put under 200 TCR beta chains on its list as cytomegalovirus-associated.

TCRdb's table, derived via immunoSEQ multiplex PCR, lists solely in-frame clones and lacks some. The sample shows a few hundred thousand clones, nearly 90% of them seen only once. The donors were in the roughly 120-subject validation cohort, distinct from the approximately 700-subject first cohort. CDR3 length: 16 amino acids. Deletions cut 3 bases from V and 5 bases from J, with 14 bases between. Germline V gene data show CDR1 as SNHLY and CDR2 as FYNNEI. Sequences were obtained from PBMCs. This TCR was sampled from a woman aged 18-29 years in good health and CMV-seronegative. This chain joins TRBV2 and TRBJ2-6; D is perhaps TRBD1 (5 bases). The CDR3 DNA reads as TGTGCCAGCAGTGATGCTTACAGGAGACGGGCCAACGTCCTGACTTTC. This translates into CASSDAYRRRANVLTF.